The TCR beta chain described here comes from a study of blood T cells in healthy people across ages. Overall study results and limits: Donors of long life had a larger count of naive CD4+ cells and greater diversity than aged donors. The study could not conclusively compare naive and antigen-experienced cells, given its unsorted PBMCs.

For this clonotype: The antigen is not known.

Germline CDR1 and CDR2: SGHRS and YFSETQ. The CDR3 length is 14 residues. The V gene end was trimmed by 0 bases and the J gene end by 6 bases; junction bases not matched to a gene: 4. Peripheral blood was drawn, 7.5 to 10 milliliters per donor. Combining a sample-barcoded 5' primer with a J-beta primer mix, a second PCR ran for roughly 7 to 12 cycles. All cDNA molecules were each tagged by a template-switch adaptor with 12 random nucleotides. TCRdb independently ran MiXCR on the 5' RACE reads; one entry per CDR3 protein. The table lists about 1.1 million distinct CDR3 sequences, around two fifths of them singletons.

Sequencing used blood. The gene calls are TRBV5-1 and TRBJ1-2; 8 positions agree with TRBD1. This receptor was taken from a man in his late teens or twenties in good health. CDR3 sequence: CASSLDVTGDGYTF. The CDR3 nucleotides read TGCGCCAGCAGCTTGGACGTGACAGGGGATGGCTACACCTTC.